These T cell receptor beta chains were read from a single sample in a study of blood T cell repertoires in COVID-19. Clones were sequenced by immunoSEQ multiplex PCR, and TCRdb holds only the in-frame ones, with some missing. The profile shows about 190,000 clones, approximately 88% of them singletons. Input material: PBMCs or T cells enriched from blood (not recorded which). The receptors were gathered from a woman in her twenties or thirties who had recovered from COVID-19. CDR3s leave out the opening cysteine and the closing phenylalanine or tryptophan. A D gene is named only where the DNA matches it firmly.

>NA|TRBJ2-7|TRBV5-1
ATARDTKSYEQY
>NA|TRBJ2-7|TRBV28
ASSSTRYEQY
>TRBD1|TRBJ2-6|TRBV28
ASRGAPGQGESGANVLT
>NA|TRBJ1-1|TRBV4-2
ASSQVGTEEAF
>TRBD2|TRBJ2-3|TRBV2
ASSDGLAGASDTQY
>TRBD2|TRBJ2-7|TRBV30
AWTRQSGRISYEQY
>NA|TRBJ1-1|TRBV18
ASSDQGYMNTEAF
>TRBD1|TRBJ1-2|TRBV7-9
ASSQSGTANYGYT
>TRBD1|TRBJ1-6|TRBV19
ASSTTGGWSSYNSPLH
>TRBD1|TRBJ1-3|TRBV9
ASSPNRGYGNTIY
>TRBD2|TRBJ2-3|TRBV27
ASSWGSGRDWGSHTQY
>NA|TRBJ1-6|TRBV18
ASSSGLSSYNSPLH
>TRBD1|TRBJ2-1|TRBV3-1/TRBV3-2
ASSQDRGSYNEQF
>TRBD2|TRBJ2-2|TRBV7-8
ASSLGAGRAKGLAGELF
>NA|TRBJ1-1|TRBV11-2
ASSLSGTEAF
>NA|TRBJ1-5|TRBV6-6
ATEGVGQPQH
>NA|TRBJ1-1|TRBV27
ASRTTINTEAF